The rows below give T cell receptor beta chains drawn from one sample of a study of cytomegalovirus exposure and HLA in healthy donors. Some clones are missing from TCRdb's copy, which holds only in-frame ones; the method was immunoSEQ multiplex PCR. Of about 170,000 clones listed, 60% to 80% are singletons. The specimen was PBMCs. The receptor source for this set is a man aged 35-49 years in good health and CMV-seronegative. The CDR3 runs from the conserved cysteine through the conserved F or W. Only some rows state a clone size, as once, few, many or a class for expanded clones.

j_gene: TRBJ2-5; v_gene: TRBV10-3; abundance: few; CDR3aa: CAISDRGETQYF
j_gene: TRBJ2-5; v_gene: TRBV9; abundance: .; CDR3aa: CASSVGRWTSGTETQYF
j_gene: TRBJ2-1; v_gene: TRBV7-8; abundance: .; CDR3aa: CASSLENSGALREQFF
j_gene: TRBJ1-4; v_gene: TRBV6-6; abundance: few; CDR3aa: CASMDRGATNEKLFF
j_gene: TRBJ2-1; v_gene: TRBV9; abundance: .; CDR3aa: CASSVGLAGSYNEQFF
j_gene: TRBJ2-3; v_gene: TRBV5-1; abundance: few; CDR3aa: CASSLSGGKDTQYF
j_gene: TRBJ1-3; v_gene: TRBV7-2; abundance: .; CDR3aa: CASSSEQRNTIYF
j_gene: TRBJ2-1; v_gene: TRBV30; abundance: .; CDR3aa: CAWSRSGGYNEQFF
j_gene: TRBJ1-2; v_gene: TRBV4-3; abundance: few; CDR3aa: CASSQEANRDRGRGGYTF
j_gene: TRBJ2-3; v_gene: TRBV14; abundance: .; CDR3aa: CASSQDRGRSQYF
j_gene: TRBJ1-2; v_gene: TRBV5-1; abundance: .; CDR3aa: CASSLPGGDGYTF
j_gene: TRBJ2-7; v_gene: TRBV6-1; abundance: .; CDR3aa: CASRQGPDTSYEQYF
j_gene: TRBJ1-2; v_gene: TRBV5-1; abundance: .; CDR3aa: CASNPTGQGGGYTF
j_gene: TRBJ2-2; v_gene: TRBV29-1; abundance: .; CDR3aa: CSVAGQYTGELFF
j_gene: TRBJ2-5; v_gene: TRBV9; abundance: .; CDR3aa: CASSAQGPQETQYF
j_gene: TRBJ1-6; v_gene: TRBV4-1; abundance: few; CDR3aa: CASSQGDRGTYNSPLHF
j_gene: TRBJ2-7; v_gene: TRBV20-1; abundance: few; CDR3aa: CSATGIYEQYF
j_gene: TRBJ2-5; v_gene: TRBV9; abundance: .; CDR3aa: CASSVDSGGMGTQYF
j_gene: TRBJ1-6; v_gene: TRBV27; abundance: .; CDR3aa: CASSFQGQDSPLHF
j_gene: TRBJ2-5; v_gene: TRBV7-8; abundance: .; CDR3aa: CASSLVKQRGQETQYF
j_gene: TRBJ2-3; v_gene: TRBV5-1; abundance: .; CDR3aa: CASSFSGGQDTQYF
j_gene: TRBJ1-5; v_gene: TRBV23-1; abundance: .; CDR3aa: CASSHTGTDSNQPQHF
j_gene: TRBJ2-2; v_gene: TRBV15; abundance: .; CDR3aa: CATSEPGQGSRELFF
j_gene: TRBJ2-3; v_gene: TRBV4-1; abundance: .; CDR3aa: CASSQDQRGLTDTQYF
j_gene: TRBJ2-5; v_gene: TRBV11-2; abundance: .; CDR3aa: CASSFQWDSSSYF
j_gene: TRBJ1-2; v_gene: TRBV27; abundance: .; CDR3aa: CASSSSPGYYGYTF
j_gene: TRBJ1-2; v_gene: TRBV7-2; abundance: .; CDR3aa: CASSPWTGGVAGYTF
j_gene: TRBJ1-5; v_gene: TRBV19; abundance: .; CDR3aa: CASSARGTGNQPQHF
j_gene: TRBJ1-5; v_gene: TRBV21-1; abundance: few; CDR3aa: CASSDRDRNNQPQHF
j_gene: TRBJ2-7; v_gene: TRBV6-5; abundance: .; CDR3aa: CASSYLSPSYEQYF
j_gene: TRBJ2-3; v_gene: TRBV14; abundance: .; CDR3aa: CASSLRSGRTDTQYF
j_gene: TRBJ2-3; v_gene: TRBV7-2; abundance: .; CDR3aa: CASTSSVFSDTQYF
j_gene: TRBJ2-3; v_gene: TRBV12-5; abundance: .; CDR3aa: CASGLSDRGTDTQYF
j_gene: TRBJ2-5; v_gene: TRBV14; abundance: .; CDR3aa: CASSQVGIPGQLQETQYF
j_gene: TRBJ2-5; v_gene: TRBV4-3; abundance: .; CDR3aa: CASSQERSGSQETQYF
j_gene: TRBJ2-4; v_gene: TRBV7-9; abundance: few; CDR3aa: CASSPSGTISPTGIQYF
j_gene: TRBJ2-3; v_gene: TRBV15; abundance: .; CDR3aa: CATSRDGAGGTDTQYF
j_gene: TRBJ2-1; v_gene: TRBV18; abundance: few; CDR3aa: CASSPWGGNSYNEQFF
j_gene: TRBJ1-2; v_gene: TRBV4-1; abundance: .; CDR3aa: CASSQRADAAYTF
j_gene: TRBJ2-5; v_gene: TRBV5-1; abundance: .; CDR3aa: CASRWGGRGEETQYF
j_gene: .; v_gene: TRBV7-2; abundance: .; CDR3aa: CASSLAPQGGSYEQYF